What follows are 23 T cell receptor beta chains derived from one specimen sequenced in a study of blood T cell repertoires in COVID-19. TCRdb's table, derived via immunoSEQ multiplex PCR, lists solely in-frame clones and lacks some. In the table there are 120,000 to 150,000 clones, almost 85% of which are singletons. The sample taken for sequencing was peripheral blood. The origin of the receptors is a man aged 50 to 59 with acute or convalescent COVID-19.

This chain links TRBV11-3 with TRBJ2-7; D is ambiguous. CDR3 size: 19 residues. Trimming removed 5 bases at V and 3 bases at J, with 29 bases between. Germline V gives CDR1 SGHNT, CDR2 YENEEA. CDR3 DNA sequence: TGTGCCAGCAGCCCACCACCCGCGGAACATACACTCCGGTTCTACGAGCAGTACTTC. It specifies CASSPPPAEHTLRFYEQYF.

V is TRBV11-3 and J is TRBJ2-7; D might be TRBD1 (5 bases). Trimming removed 5 bases from V and 2 bases from J, with 13 bases in between. The germline V gene has CDR1 SGHNT and CDR2 YENEEA. The CDR3 sequence is 14 residues long. The CDR3, as DNA: TGTGCCAGCAGCCTCGGACACCCTGCCTACGAGCAGTACTTC. Encoded protein: CASSLGHPAYEQYF.

The chain links TRBV9 to TRBJ1-5, with 8 positions matching TRBD1. The CDR3 is 14 amino acids. V lost 5 bases and J lost 5; bases outside the gene matches: 6. Per germline, CDR1 SGDLS and CDR2 YYNGEE. For the CDR3, the DNA is TGTGCCAGCAGTCCAGGGACAGGTCATCAGCCCCAGCATTTT. Protein: CASSPGTGHQPQHF.

This chain links TRBV2 with TRBJ2-1, with TRBD2 matching over 16 bases. V gave up 6 bases and J gave up 8 bases; unmatched junction bases: 13. The CDR3 length is 18 residues. Per the germline V gene, CDR1 is SNHLY and CDR2 is FYNNEI. DNA of the CDR3: TGTGCCAGCAGCGGCGGAAGGGGACTAGCGGGGGGGCAGGATGAGCAGTTCTTC. As protein: CASSGGRGLAGGQDEQFF.

The gene calls are TRBV18 and TRBJ2-1; 8 bases map to TRBD2. Germline V gene data show CDR1 as KGHSH and CDR2 as LQKENI. This CDR3 region has 18 residues. The junction had 10 bases not matched to a gene; V was cut back by 3 bases and J by 0 bases. The CDR3 DNA is TGTGCCAGCTCACCCTTCCCATTAGCGGGAAACTCCTACAATGAGCAGTTCTTC. Its translation is CASSPFPLAGNSYNEQFF.

This rearrangement joins TRBV5-4 to TRBJ1-3, with TRBD1 as a possible D gene (5 bases). Trimming pared 0 bases from V and 4 bases from J, leaving 5 bases between. Germline V CDR1 and CDR2: SGHNT, YYREEE (reference sequence). The CDR3 sequence is 13 residues long. CDR3 nucleotides: TGTGCCAGCAGCTTGGCAGGGGGAAACACCATATATTTT. It encodes CASSLAGGNTIYF.

The chain has TRBV27 and TRBJ1-2, with D possibly being TRBD1 (6 bases). Trimming pared 1 base from V and 6 bases from J, leaving 21 bases between. The CDR3 has 17 residues. Germline V gene sequence: CDR1 MNHEY, CDR2 SMNVEV (reference sequence). The chain's CDR3 is CASSLYGTPNPTDGYTF. The CDR3 bases are TGTGCCAGCAGTTTATATGGGACACCGAACCCCACGGATGGCTACACCTTC.

The chain employs TRBV10-2 and TRBJ1-4; no firm D call. The CDR3 sequence is 15 residues long. Germline CDR1 WSHSY, CDR2 SAAADI. V gave up 0 bases and J gave up 5 bases, with 10 bases separating them. CDR3 bases: TGCGCCAGCAGTGAGTCGGGCAGACCAAATGAAAAACTGTTTTTT. It translates to CASSESGRPNEKLFF.

The chain carries TRBV19 and TRBJ1-2; possible D gene TRBD1, 6 bases. Trimming took off 3 bases at V and 3 bases at J, with 11 bases between the two ends. Germline V CDR1 and CDR2: LNHDA, SQIVND (reference sequence). This CDR3 has 14 amino acids. CDR3 residues: CASSIAGADYGYTF. The CDR3 DNA reads TGTGCCAGTAGTATCGCGGGGGCAGACTATGGCTACACCTTC.

This chain joins TRBV9 and TRBJ2-2; 7 bases line up with TRBD1. Germline V gives CDR1 SGDLS, CDR2 YYNGEE. V shed 3 bases, J shed 7 bases, and the junction held 6 bases outside the gene matches. The CDR3 runs to 14 residues. CDR3: CASSAKTGIGELFF. CDR3 DNA: TGTGCCAGCAGCGCCAAGACAGGGATCGGGGAGCTGTTTTTT.

The chain recombines TRBV6-5 with TRBJ1-4; no firm D call. V was cut by 0 bases and J by 7 bases, with 12 bases left in between. Germline V gene sequence: CDR1 MNHEY, CDR2 SVGAGI. The CDR3 spans 15 residues. CDR3 DNA sequence: TGTGCCAGCAGTTACTCTGGGCAGGAGGTTGAAAAACTGTTTTTT. It specifies CASSYSGQEVEKLFF.

V is TRBV19 and J is TRBJ1-1; 8 nucleotides match TRBD1. This CDR3 contains 15 residues. The junction had 8 bases not matched to a gene; V was cut back by 4 bases and J by 4 bases. From germline, CDR1 is LNHDA and CDR2 SQIVND (reference sequence). The CDR3 is CASSTFQGAGTEAFF. The CDR3 DNA follows: TGTGCCAGTAGTACATTTCAGGGGGCGGGCACTGAAGCTTTCTTT.

The chain is built from TRBV27 and TRBJ1-2; D is uncertain. The CDR3 has 15 amino acids. V gave up 6 bases and J gave up 4 bases, with 18 bases separating them. The germline V gene has CDR1 MNHEY and CDR2 SMNVEV (reference sequence). CDR3 protein: CASSRGTANLYGYTF. As DNA, the CDR3 is TGTGCCAGCAGCCGGGGAACGGCCAACCTCTATGGCTACACCTTC.

The V call is TRBV6-5, the J call TRBJ1-1, with D possibly TRBD1 on 6 matching bases. The CDR3 length is 13 residues. Trimming removed 6 bases at V and 0 bases at J, with 8 bases between. Per germline, CDR1 MNHEY and CDR2 SVGAGI. Here the CDR3 DNA reads TGTGCCAGCAGGAGGACAGTGAACACTGAAGCTTTCTTT. It codes for CASRRTVNTEAFF.

The chain recombines TRBV21-1 with TRBJ2-1; whether TRBD2, the table's D call, matches the DNA was not checked. TRBV21-1 is described as a pseudogene. The CDR3 spans 17 residues. CDR3 region: CASSKGNILAGYNEQFF. The CDR3 DNA reads as TGTGCCAGCAGCAAAGGAAACATACTAGCGGGGTACAATGAGCAGTTCTTC.

The chain recombines TRBV7-3 with TRBJ1-5; D not resolved. CDR1 SGHTA and CDR2 FQGTGA come from the germline V gene. V was shortened by 4 bases and J by 2 bases, with 21 bases between the two germline ends. CDR3 length: 18 residues. The CDR3 bases are TGTGCCAGCAGCTCGCTCACGAACCCCAAGAGGGGCAATCAGCCCCAGCATTTT. Its protein is CASSSLTNPKRGNQPQHF.

The chain couples TRBV7-3 to TRBJ2-2; D perhaps matches TRBD2 (5 bases). The V and J ends lost 5 bases and 8 bases respectively, with 18 bases between them. This CDR3 comprises 15 residues. The germline CDR1 and CDR2 sequences are SGHTA and FQGTGA. CDR3 sequence (DNA): TGTGCCAGCAGCCGCACTAGGGAGACGATGGGGGAGCTGTTTTTT. This sequence encodes CASSRTRETMGELFF.

J is TRBJ2-5 and V is TRBV2; 7 bases are shared with TRBD2. The CDR3 is made up of 14 amino acids. Germline V gene lookup returns CDR1 SNHLY and CDR2 FYNNEI. J lost 1 base, V lost 3 bases, and 2 bases had no gene match. Written as DNA, the CDR3 is TGTGCCAGCAGTGAGGCTAGCGGCCAAGAGACCCAGTACTTC. The encoded protein is CASSEASGQETQYF.

The V call is TRBV11-2, the J call TRBJ2-1; D gene uncertain. The CDR3 extends over 12 amino acids. The V and J ends lost 7 bases and 1 base respectively, with 5 bases between them. Germline CDR1 and CDR2: SGHAT and FQNNGV. The CDR3 is CASTFSYNEQFF. CDR3 DNA: TGTGCCAGCACTTTTTCCTACAATGAGCAGTTCTTC.

The chain has TRBV6-5 and TRBJ1-1; perhaps TRBD1 as D (6 bases). Trimming took off 5 bases at V and 4 bases at J, with 11 bases between the two ends. The germline V gene has CDR1 MNHEY and CDR2 SVGAGI. CDR3 length: 13 residues. DNA for the CDR3: TGTGCCAGCAGTCCCGGACAGCCCACTGAAGCTTTCTTT. Its protein is CASSPGQPTEAFF.

The V and J genes are TRBV27 and TRBJ1-5; TRBD1 matches 7 bases. J was trimmed by 2 bases and V by 5 bases; bases with no gene match: 3. This CDR3 is 14 amino acids long. The germline gives CDR1 MNHEY, CDR2 SMNVEV (reference sequence). CDR3 sequence: CASSPDRGNQPQHF. The DNA of the CDR3 is TGTGCCAGCAGTCCCGACAGGGGCAATCAGCCCCAGCATTTT.

The chain recombines TRBV12-3 or TRBV12-4 with TRBJ1-1; possibly TRBD1 for D (6 bases). This CDR3 is built from 13 residues. The germline V and J ends were trimmed by 7 bases and 1 base, with 10 bases remaining between them. CDR3: CASTQGWNTEAFF. The CDR3, as DNA: TGTGCCAGCACCCAGGGGTGGAACACTGAAGCTTTCTTT.

V usage is TRBV9 and J usage is TRBJ2-1; a weak D match, TRBD2 (6 bases). This CDR3 contains 15 residues. V was cut by 5 bases and J by 0 bases, with 12 bases left in between. The germline V gene has CDR1 SGDLS and CDR2 YYNGEE. The CDR3 spells CASRAGGSSYNEQFF. The CDR3 DNA is TGTGCCAGCAGAGCGGGTGGGAGCTCCTACAATGAGCAGTTCTTC.